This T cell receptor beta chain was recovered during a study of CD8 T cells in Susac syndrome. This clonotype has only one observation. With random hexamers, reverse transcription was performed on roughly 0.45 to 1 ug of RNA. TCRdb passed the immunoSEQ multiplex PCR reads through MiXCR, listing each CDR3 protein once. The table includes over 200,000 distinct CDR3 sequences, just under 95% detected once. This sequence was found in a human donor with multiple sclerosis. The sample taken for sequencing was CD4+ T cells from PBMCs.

CDR3 in amino acids: CASSLNGGNEKLFF. The CDR3 DNA follows: TGCGCCAGCAGCTTGAACGGTGGCAATGAAAAACTGTTTTTT. This chain uses TRBV5-1 with TRBJ1-4; D gene unclear. Trimming pared 1 base from V and 5 bases from J, leaving 9 bases between. Germline CDR1 reads SGHRS; CDR2 reads YFSETQ. The CDR3 loop spans 14 amino acids.